This T cell receptor beta chain was sequenced in a study of shared clonotypes between healthy human individuals. Produced via immunoSEQ multiplex PCR; TCRdb's table is partial and in-frame only. The sample includes some 1,100,000 clones, about 84% of them seen just once. A note on this clone: This CDR3 is also generated by other DNA sequences in the sample.

V dropped 0 bases and J dropped 5 bases, with 8 bases sitting between them. CDR3 length: 13 amino acids. Germline-derived CDR1 and CDR2 are SGHNT and YYREEE (reference sequence). Source material: memory CD4+ T cells from PBMCs. Subset: CD45RA-negative fraction. This clonotype originated in a man aged 18 to 30 in good health. Some clones in this sample may be carry-over from other donors' samples. The gene calls are TRBV5-4 and TRBJ2-5; a weak D match, TRBD2 (6 bases). DNA for the CDR3: TGTGCCAGCAGCTTGGCTGGGGGGGAGACCCAGTACTTC. Its translation is CASSLAGGETQYF.